Listed below are T cell receptor beta chains from one sample, sequenced in a study of control samples from healthy donors and cancer patients. Data came from immunoSEQ multiplex PCR; TCRdb stores just in-frame clones and leaves some out. This table holds some 140,000 clones, just under 95% found once. The sequenced sample consisted of PBMCs. The receptors were sampled from a man aged 60 to 69 with colorectal cancer. The CDR3 runs from the conserved cysteine through the conserved F or W. The D gene is left open where the match is weak. Only part of the rows carry a size: once, few, many, or a class if the clone is expanded.

.	TRBD1	TRBV4-1	TRBJ1-1	TGCGCCAGCAGCCAACCGACAGGGCCAAAACAAGCTTTCTTT	CASSQPTGPKQAFF
.	TRBD2	TRBV6-2/TRBV6-3	TRBJ2-2	TGTGCCAGCAGTTACGAAGTAGCGGGGGTCTCGAACACCGGGGAGCTGTTTTTT	CASSYEVAGVSNTGELFF
.	.	TRBV5-1	TRBJ1-2	TGCGCCAGCAGCCCTGGAATGAGGCCTGCTAACTATGGCTACACCTTC	CASSPGMRPANYGYTF
few	.	TRBV2	TRBJ2-7	TGTGCCAGCAGCTCCCTTTCCTACGAGCAGTACTTC	CASSSLSYEQYF
.	TRBD1	TRBV4-3	TRBJ2-4	TGCGCCAGCAGCCAAGATCGACACAGGGGGAACATTCAGTACTTC	CASSQDRHRGNIQYF
.	.	TRBV11-2	TRBJ2-7	TGTGCCAGCAGCGGCCGTTACGGCACCGCCGAGCAGTACTTC	CASSGRYGTAEQYF
.	.	TRBV24-1	TRBJ2-5	TGTGCCCCCCCGACAGAAGAGACCCAGTACTTC	CAPPTEETQYF
.	TRBD2	TRBV6-6	TRBJ2-3	TGTGCCAGCAGCCTCGGACTAGCGACGGATACGCAGTATTTT	CASSLGLATDTQYF
.	.	TRBV6-2/TRBV6-3	TRBJ2-1	TGTGCCAGCAGTTACCGGGACTGGTACAATGAGCAGTTCTTC	CASSYRDWYNEQFF
.	TRBD1	TRBV11-3	TRBJ2-2	TGTGCCAGCAGCTTGAATGACAGGGGAAAGAACACCGGGGAGCTGTTTTTT	CASSLNDRGKNTGELFF
.	TRBD1	TRBV9	TRBJ2-4	TGTGCCAGCAGCCATGCGACAGGGGGCGGAAACATTCAGTACTTC	CASSHATGGGNIQYF
.	.	TRBV7-9	TRBJ1-1	TGTGCCAGCAGCTTGCGGGATTCTGAAGCTTTCTTT	CASSLRDSEAFF
.	.	TRBV27	TRBJ1-6	TGTGCCAGCACCCTAGGGGACTCCTATAATTCACCCCTCCACTTT	CASTLGDSYNSPLHF
.	.	TRBV30	TRBJ1-5	TGTGCCTGGGGCATGACGAGGCTCGGGACCCAGCATTTT	CAWGMTRLGTQHF
.	.	TRBV25-1	TRBJ1-2	TGTGCCAGCAGTGCTTCGACAGGTGGCTACACCTTC	CASSASTGGYTF
.	.	TRBV29-1	TRBJ2-6	TGCAGCGTTCGTATCCGGACAGCTGGGGCCAACGTCCTGACTTTC	CSVRIRTAGANVLTF
.	TRBD1	TRBV18	TRBJ2-3	TGTGCCAGCTCACCACGACAGGGTCTGGTGACAGATACGCAGTATTTT	CASSPRQGLVTDTQYF
.	.	TRBV27	TRBJ2-7	TGTGCCAGCAGTTCAGATCACACAGGATCCTACGAGCAGTACTTC	CASSSDHTGSYEQYF
.	.	TRBV18	TRBJ1-5	TGTGCCAGCTCTCCGGGAGACAATCAGCCCCAGCATTTT	CASSPGDNQPQHF
.	TRBD1	TRBV6-2/TRBV6-3	TRBJ1-5	TGTGCCAGCAGTCTTACCGGGACAGCCCAGCATTTT	CASSLTGTAQHF
.	.	TRBV6-5	TRBJ1-2	TGTGCCAGCGGTACCGTTAGTCTTAACTATGGCTACACCTTC	CASGTVSLNYGYTF
.	TRBD1	TRBV4-1	TRBJ2-7	TGCGCCAGCAGCCGGGGGACAGGGAGGACCTACGAGCAGTACTTC	CASSRGTGRTYEQYF
.	TRBD1	TRBV6-4	TRBJ2-2	TGTGCCAGCAGGGTACAGGGGGGCGTCGGGGAGCTGTTTTTT	CASRVQGGVGELFF
.	.	TRBV19	TRBJ1-6	TGTGCCAGTACCGCTGGGCGGGCACCGGGCCGTTCACCCCTCCACTTT	CASTAGRAPGRSPLHF
.	.	TRBV28	TRBJ1-2	TGTGCCAGCGGAGGGTGGCTACAACAATCTATTGGCTACACCTTC	CASGGWLQQSIGYTF
.	.	TRBV19	TRBJ1-1	TGTGCCAGTAGCCCGACAGCTTTGAACACTGAAGCTTTCTTT	CASSPTALNTEAFF
.	.	TRBV6-5	TRBJ1-6	TGTGCCAGCAGTTCCACGAACACTTCACCCCTCCACTTT	CASSSTNTSPLHF
.	.	TRBV4-1	TRBJ2-1	TGCGCCAGCAGCCAAGGACAAGGGATGTCCTACAATGAGCAGTTCTTC	CASSQGQGMSYNEQFF
.	TRBD1	TRBV7-2	TRBJ2-5	TGTGCCAGCAGCTTGTCTTTGACCAGGGGGTACCAAGAGACCCAGTACTTC	CASSLSLTRGYQETQYF
.	TRBD2	TRBV18	TRBJ2-1	TGTGCCAGCTCAGCCGGGGGGACCTGGTACAATGAGCAGTTCTTC	CASSAGGTWYNEQFF
once	.	TRBV18	TRBJ2-5	TGTGCCAGCTCAATCGGGAGTTGGGAAGAGACCCAGTACTTC	CASSIGSWEETQYF
.	.	TRBV5-1	TRBJ1-1	TGCGCCAGCAGCTTGGCGCCGTTTGGGAACACTGAAGCTTTCTTT	CASSLAPFGNTEAFF
once	.	TRBV29-1	TRBJ1-1	TGCAGCGTGGTGATGGTACTGAACACTGAAGCTTTCTTT	CSVVMVLNTEAFF
.	.	TRBV28	TRBJ2-5	TGTGCCAGCAGTTCCCCCGAGGCAGGGCGAGAGACCCAGTACTTC	CASSSPEAGRETQYF
.	TRBD2	TRBV9	TRBJ2-5	TGTGCCAGCACCTGGGGGGGGGAAAACGGGGAGACCCAGTACTTC	CASTWGGENGETQYF
.	.	TRBV15	TRBJ2-1	TGTGCCACCAGCAGAGAGAAGACAGGCTGGAGCTCCTACAATGAGCAGTTCTTC	CATSREKTGWSSYNEQFF
.	TRBD2	TRBV10-3	TRBJ2-3	TGTGCCATCAGTGGGACTAGCGGGGGGAGCACAGATACGCAGTATTTT	CAISGTSGGSTDTQYF
.	TRBD1	TRBV7-6	TRBJ2-1	TGTGCCAGCAGCGCCCGGGACAGGGACAATGAGCAGTTCTTC	CASSARDRDNEQFF
.	.	TRBV29-1	TRBJ1-1	TGCAGCGTAGGATCTCAGGGAAATGAAGCTTTCTTT	CSVGSQGNEAFF